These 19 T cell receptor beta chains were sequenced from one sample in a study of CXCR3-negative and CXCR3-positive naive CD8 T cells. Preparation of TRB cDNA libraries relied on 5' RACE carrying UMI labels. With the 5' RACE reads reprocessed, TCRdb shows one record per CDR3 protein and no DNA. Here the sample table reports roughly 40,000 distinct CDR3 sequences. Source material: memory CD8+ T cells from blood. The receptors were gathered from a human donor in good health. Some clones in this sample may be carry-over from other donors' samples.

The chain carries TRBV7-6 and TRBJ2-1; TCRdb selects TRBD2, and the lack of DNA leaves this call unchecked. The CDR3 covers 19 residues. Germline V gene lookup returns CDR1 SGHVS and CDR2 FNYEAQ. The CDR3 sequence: CASSPFREMTSGQYNEQFF.

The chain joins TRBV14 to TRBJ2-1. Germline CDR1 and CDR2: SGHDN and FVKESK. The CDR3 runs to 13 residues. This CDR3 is CASSRTTYNEQFF.

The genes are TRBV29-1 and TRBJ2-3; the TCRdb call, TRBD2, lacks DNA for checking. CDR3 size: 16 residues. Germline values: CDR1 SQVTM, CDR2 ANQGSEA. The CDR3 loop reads CSVEALNSPRGDTQYF.

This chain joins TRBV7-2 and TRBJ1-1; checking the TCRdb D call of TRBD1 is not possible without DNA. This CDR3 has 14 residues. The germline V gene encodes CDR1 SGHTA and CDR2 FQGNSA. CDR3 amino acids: CASSYWDVSTEAFF.

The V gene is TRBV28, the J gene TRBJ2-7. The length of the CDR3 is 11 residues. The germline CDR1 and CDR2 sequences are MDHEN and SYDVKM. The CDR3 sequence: CASSNSYEQYF.

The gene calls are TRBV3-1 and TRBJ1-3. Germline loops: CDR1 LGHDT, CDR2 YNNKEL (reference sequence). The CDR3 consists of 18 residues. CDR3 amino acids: CASSQDPVSTFSGNTIYF.

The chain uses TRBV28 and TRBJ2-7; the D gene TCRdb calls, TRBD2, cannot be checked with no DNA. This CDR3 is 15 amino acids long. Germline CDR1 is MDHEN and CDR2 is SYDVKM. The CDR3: CASISPTRAVTEQYF.

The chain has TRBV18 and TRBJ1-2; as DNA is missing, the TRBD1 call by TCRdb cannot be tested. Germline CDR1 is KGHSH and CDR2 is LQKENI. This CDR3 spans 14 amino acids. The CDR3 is CASSPSGEGYGYTF.

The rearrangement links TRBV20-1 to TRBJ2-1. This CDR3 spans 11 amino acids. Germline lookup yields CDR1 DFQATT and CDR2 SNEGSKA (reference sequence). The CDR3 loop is CSASRDNEQFF.

The CDR3 sequence: CASSLGLEQYF. The chain couples TRBV7-9 to TRBJ2-7. The CDR3 contains 11 residues. Per the germline V gene, CDR1 is SEHNR and CDR2 is FQNEAQ (reference sequence).

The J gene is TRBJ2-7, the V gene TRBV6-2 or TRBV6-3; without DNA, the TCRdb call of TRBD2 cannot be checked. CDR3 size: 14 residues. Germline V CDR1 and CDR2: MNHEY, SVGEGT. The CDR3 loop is CASSQGTSGYEQYF.

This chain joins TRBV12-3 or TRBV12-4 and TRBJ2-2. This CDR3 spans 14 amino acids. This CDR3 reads CASSPLAGTGELFF.

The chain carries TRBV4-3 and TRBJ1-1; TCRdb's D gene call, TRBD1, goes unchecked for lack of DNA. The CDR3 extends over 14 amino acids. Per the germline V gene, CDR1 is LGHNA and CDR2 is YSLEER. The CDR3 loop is CASSQDPRLTEAFF.

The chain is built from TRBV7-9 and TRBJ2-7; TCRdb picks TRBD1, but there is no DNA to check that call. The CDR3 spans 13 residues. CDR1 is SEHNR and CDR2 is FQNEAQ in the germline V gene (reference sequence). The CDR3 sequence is CASSLVGDLEQYF.

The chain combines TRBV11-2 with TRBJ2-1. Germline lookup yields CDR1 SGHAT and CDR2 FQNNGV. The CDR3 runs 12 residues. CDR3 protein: CASSLDYREQFF. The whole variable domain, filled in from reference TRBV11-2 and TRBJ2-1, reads EAGVAQSPRYKIIEKRQSVAFWCNPISGHATLYWYQQILGQGPKLLIQFQNNGVVDDSQLPKDRFSAERLKGVDSTLKIQPAKLEDSAVYLCASSLDYREQFFGPGTRLTVL.

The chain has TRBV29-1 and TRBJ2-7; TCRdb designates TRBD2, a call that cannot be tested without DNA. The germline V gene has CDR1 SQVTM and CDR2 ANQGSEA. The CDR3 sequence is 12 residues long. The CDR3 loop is CSVVASGSEQYF.

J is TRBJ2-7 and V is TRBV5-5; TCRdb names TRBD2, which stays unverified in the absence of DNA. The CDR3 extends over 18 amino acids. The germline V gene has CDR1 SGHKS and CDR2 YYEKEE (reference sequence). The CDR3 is CASSLQGPTSGKAYEQYF.

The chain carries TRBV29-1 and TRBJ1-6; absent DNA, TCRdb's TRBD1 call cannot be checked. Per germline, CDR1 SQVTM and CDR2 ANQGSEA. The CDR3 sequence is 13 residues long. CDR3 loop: CSAGQGANSPLHF.

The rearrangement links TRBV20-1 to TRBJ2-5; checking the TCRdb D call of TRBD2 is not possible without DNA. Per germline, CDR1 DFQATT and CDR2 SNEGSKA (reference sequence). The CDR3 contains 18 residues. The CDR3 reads CSAKVVLPSGGNQETQYF.